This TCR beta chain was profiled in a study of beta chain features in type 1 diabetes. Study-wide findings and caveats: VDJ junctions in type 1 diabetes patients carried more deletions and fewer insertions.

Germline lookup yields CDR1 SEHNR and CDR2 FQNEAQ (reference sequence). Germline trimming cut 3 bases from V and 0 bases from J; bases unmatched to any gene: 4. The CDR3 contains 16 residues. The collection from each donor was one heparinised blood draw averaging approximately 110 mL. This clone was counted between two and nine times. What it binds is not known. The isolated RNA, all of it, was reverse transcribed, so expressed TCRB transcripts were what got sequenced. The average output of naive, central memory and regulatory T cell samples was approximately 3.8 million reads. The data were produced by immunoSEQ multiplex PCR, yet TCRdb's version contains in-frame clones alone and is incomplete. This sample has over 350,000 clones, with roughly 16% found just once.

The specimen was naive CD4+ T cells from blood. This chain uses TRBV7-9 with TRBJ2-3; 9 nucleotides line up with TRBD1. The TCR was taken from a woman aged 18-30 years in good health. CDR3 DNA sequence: TGTGCCAGCAGCTTCTACAGGGGGCCTAGCACAGATACGCAGTATTTT. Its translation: CASSFYRGPSTDTQYF.